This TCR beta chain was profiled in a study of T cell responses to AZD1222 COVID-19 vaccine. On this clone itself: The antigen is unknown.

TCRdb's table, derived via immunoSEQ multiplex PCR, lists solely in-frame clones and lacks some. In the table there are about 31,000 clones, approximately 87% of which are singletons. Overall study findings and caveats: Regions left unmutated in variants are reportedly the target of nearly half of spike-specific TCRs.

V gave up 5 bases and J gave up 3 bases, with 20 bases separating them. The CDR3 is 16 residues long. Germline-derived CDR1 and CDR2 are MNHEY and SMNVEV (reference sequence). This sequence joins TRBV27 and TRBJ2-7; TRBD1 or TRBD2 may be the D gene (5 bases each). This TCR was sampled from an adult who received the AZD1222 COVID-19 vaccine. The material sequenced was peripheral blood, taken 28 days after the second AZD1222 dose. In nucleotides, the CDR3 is TGTGCCAGCAGTCCCGGCCGGGGTCGGGGCTACTACGAGCAGTACTTC. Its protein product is CASSPGRGRGYYEQYF.